One sample yielded the 26 T cell receptor beta chains listed below, sequenced in a study of T-cell reconstitution after alpha-beta-depleted transplantation in children. As it was prepared, the TCRbeta library received unique molecular identifiers. TCRdb reprocessed the PCR reads via MiXCR and lists one record per CDR3 protein. The sample yields more than 200,000 distinct CDR3 sequences, roughly 26% seen once. Sequenced material: PBMCs, taken before TCRalphabeta/CD19-depleted stem cell transplant. These receptors came from a girl aged 2 to 10 with Fanconi anemia, due to receive a stem cell transplant.

A single count supports this clonotype. The CDR3 DNA sequence: TGTGCCATCAGTGAGGACAGGGAAAGCAATCAGCCCCAGCATTTT. Translation: CAISEDRESNQPQHF. The chain employs TRBV10-3 and TRBJ1-5; 7 bases match TRBD1. Losses at the gene ends were 2 bases for V and 1 base for J; bases not matched to a gene: 2. Germline CDR1 and CDR2: ENHRY and SYGVKD. This CDR3 has 15 residues.

The chain links TRBV2 to TRBJ2-1; no reliable D call. CDR1 is SNHLY and CDR2 is FYNNEI in the germline V gene. V lost 1 base to trimming and J lost 7 bases, with 14 bases between them. This CDR3 is built from 15 residues. The CDR3, as DNA: TGTGCCAGCAGTGAAGGGGGTAGTATAGGAAATGAGCAGTTCTTC. Translated, it gives CASSEGGSIGNEQFF.

This clonotype was counted between two and nine times. This chain links TRBV29-1 with TRBJ2-2; possible D gene TRBD2, 6 bases. The CDR3 length is 12 residues. Germline V gives CDR1 SQVTM, CDR2 ANQGSEA. V lost 4 bases to trimming and J lost 7 bases, with 10 bases between them. The CDR3 bases are TGCAGCGTTGTCGGGAGTGTCGGGGAGCTGTTTTTT. Translation: CSVVGSVGELFF.

There are many counts of this clonotype. V is TRBV29-1 and J is TRBJ2-1; D not certain. Trimming removed 3 bases from V and 9 bases from J, with 0 bases in between. The CDR3 has 8 amino acids. CDR1 SQVTM and CDR2 ANQGSEA come from the germline V gene. The CDR3 DNA sequence: TGCAGCGTTGATGAGCAGTTCTTC. This gives the protein CSVDEQFF.

This clonotype showed up just a few times. This chain uses TRBV5-1 with TRBJ2-2; D unresolved. Germline assignment: CDR1 SGHRS and CDR2 YFSETQ. The CDR3 covers 13 residues. Deletions cut 3 bases from V and 6 bases from J, with 9 bases between. CDR3 coding DNA: TGCGCCAGCAGCTACCATGAGCCCGGGGAGCTGTTTTTT. Translated, it gives CASSYHEPGELFF.

The J gene is TRBJ1-3, the V gene TRBV20-1, with a possible D match to TRBD1 (5 bases). This CDR3 is 17 amino acids long. The germline V gene has CDR1 DFQATT and CDR2 SNEGSKA (reference sequence). The ends were cut back, 6 bases at V and 0 bases at J, with 21 bases in the middle. The CDR3 region is CSAESRRGSSSGNTIYF. The CDR3 DNA is TGCAGTGCAGAAAGTCGGAGGGGATCGAGCTCTGGAAACACCATATATTTT.

There are many counts of this clonotype. The J gene is TRBJ2-1, the V gene TRBV12-3 or TRBV12-4, with D uncertain. V was clipped by 2 bases and J by 14 bases, with 13 bases between them. The CDR3 is 12 amino acids. CDR3 bases: TGTGCCAGCAGTTTACCCTTTAGACTGAAGTTCTTC. This codes for CASSLPFRLKFF.

This clonotype was recorded a few times. The chain joins TRBV7-9 to TRBJ2-3; no clear D. Trimming took 2 bases from V and 3 from J, leaving 6 bases between them. Per germline, CDR1 SEHNR and CDR2 FQNEAQ (reference sequence). The CDR3 has 13 amino acids. In DNA, the CDR3 is TGTGCCAGCAGCTTATCCGAAACAGATACGCAGTATTTT. Amino acids: CASSLSETDTQYF.

This clonotype showed up many times. The CDR3 region has the DNA TGTGCCAGCAGTGCATTGACACACTACGAGCAGTACTTC. The encoded protein is CASSALTHYEQYF. The genes are TRBV25-1 and TRBJ2-7; D unclear. CDR1 and CDR2 from the germline V gene are MGHDK and SYGVNS. The V gene lost 4 bases and the J gene lost 3 bases, with 10 bases spanning the gap. The CDR3 contains 13 residues.

This clonotype appeared many times. The rearrangement links TRBV25-1 to TRBJ2-5; TRBD2 might be the D (5 bases). Looked up from germline, CDR1 is MGHDK and CDR2 is SYGVNS. The CDR3 extends over 15 amino acids. With 1 base removed from V and 0 bases from J, the gap between germline ends came to 9 bases. CDR3 protein: CASSELSGNQETQYF. The CDR3 DNA follows: TGTGCCAGCAGTGAATTGTCGGGGAACCAAGAGACCCAGTACTTC.

This chain joins TRBV29-1 and TRBJ2-3; D ambiguous. The CDR3 spans 12 residues. Per the germline V gene, CDR1 is SQVTM and CDR2 is ANQGSEA. V lost 5 bases, J lost 6 bases, and 12 bases lay in between. This chain's CDR3 is CSVLPRIDTQYF. CDR3 in DNA: TGCAGCGTTCTTCCTAGGATCGATACGCAGTATTTT.

The rearrangement uses TRBV28 and TRBJ2-7; 8 positions agree with TRBD1. Unmatched junction bases numbered 15, after V lost 7 bases and J lost 7 bases. The CDR3 is 15 amino acids. Per the germline V gene, CDR1 is MDHEN and CDR2 is SYDVKM. CDR3 sequence reads: CASTFSGGPFSEQYF. The CDR3 nucleotides are TGTGCCAGCACCTTCTCAGGGGGCCCATTCTCGGAGCAGTACTTC.

Ten or more counts support this clonotype. The V gene is TRBV20-1, the J gene TRBJ2-1; 12 bases agree with TRBD2. Unmatched junction bases numbered 5, after V lost 4 bases and J lost 7 bases. This CDR3 has 14 residues. Germline lookup yields CDR1 DFQATT and CDR2 SNEGSKA (reference sequence). CDR3 sequence (DNA): TGCAGTGCTACTCTAGCGGGGGGGAGGAATGAGCAGTTCTTC. It translates to CSATLAGGRNEQFF.

Note on this clonotype: The junction and the germline gene differ at one end; a read error may be behind it. The chain recombines TRBV28 with TRBJ2-3; TRBD1 matches 9 bases. The germline CDR1 and CDR2 sequences are MDHEN and SYDVKM. This CDR3 is 16 amino acids long. The CDR3 protein is CASSSPGTGLPDTQYF. The CDR3 DNA follows: TGTGCCAGCAGTTCACCCGGGACAGGGTTACCAGACACGCAGTATTTT.

Many counts were recorded for this clonotype. The J gene is TRBJ2-7, the V gene TRBV5-1, with TRBD1 matching 9 bases. The J segment lost 1 base and the V segment lost 3 bases, leaving 2 bases of the junction unmatched. The CDR3 totals 14 residues. Looked up from germline, CDR1 is SGHRS and CDR2 is YFSETQ. DNA for the CDR3: TGCGCCAGCAGCTCTGGACAGGGGTCCTACGAGCAGTACTTC. Protein sequence: CASSSGQGSYEQYF.

The chain employs TRBV9 and TRBJ2-6; D is unresolved. The V gene's germline CDR1 is SGDLS and CDR2 YYNGEE. The germline V and J ends were trimmed by 3 bases and 0 bases, with 7 bases remaining between them. The CDR3 loop spans 15 amino acids. CDR3 DNA sequence: TGTGCCAGCAGCGGGGCTAGCTCTGGGGCCAACGTCCTGACTTTC. It codes for CASSGASSGANVLTF.

This clonotype was counted between two and nine times. The gene calls are TRBV29-1 and TRBJ2-7; D is ambiguous. Deletions cut 6 bases from V and 2 bases from J, with 8 bases between. The CDR3 has 11 amino acids. Germline values: CDR1 SQVTM, CDR2 ANQGSEA. CDR3 coding DNA: TGCAGCGTAACTAAGGCCTACGAGCAGTACTTC. Protein product: CSVTKAYEQYF.

This clonotype showed up many times. This chain uses TRBV25-1 with TRBJ2-1; D might be TRBD2 (6 bases). The CDR3 is 13 amino acids. Germline CDR1 is MGHDK and CDR2 is SYGVNS. The V end lost 3 bases, the J end lost 11 bases, and 14 bases lay between the germline ends. The CDR3 loop is CASSERIGGKQFF. The CDR3 DNA is TGTGCCAGCAGTGAGCGGATCGGGGGAAAGCAGTTCTTC.

The chain uses TRBV4-2 and TRBJ2-1, with D tentatively TRBD2 (6 bases). Trimming pared 0 bases from V and 1 base from J, leaving 10 bases between. CDR1 is LGHNA and CDR2 is YNFKEQ in the germline V gene. There are 16 residues in the CDR3. CDR3 protein: CASSQEPSASYNEQFF. For the CDR3, the DNA is TGTGCCAGCAGCCAAGAACCTAGCGCGTCCTACAATGAGCAGTTCTTC.

The V gene is TRBV7-2, the J gene TRBJ2-1, with no clear D. There are 15 residues in the CDR3. The germline V and J ends were trimmed by 1 base and 9 bases, with 16 bases remaining between them. Germline V gene lookup returns CDR1 SGHTA and CDR2 FQGNSA. As DNA, the CDR3 is TGTGCCAGCAGCTTAGTCCTCCTCCCATCACCTGAGCAGTTCTTC. Its translation: CASSLVLLPSPEQFF. The full variable domain, completed using reference TRBV7-2 and TRBJ2-1, is GAGVSQSPSNKVTEKGKDVELRCDPISGHTALYWYRQSLGQGLEFLIYFQGNSAPDKSGLPSDRFSAERTGGSVSTLTIQRTQQEDSAVYLCASSLVLLPSPEQFFGPGTRLTVL.

The chain has TRBV29-1 and TRBJ2-1; tentatively, D is TRBD2 (5 bases). CDR3 size: 13 residues. The V and J ends lost 3 bases and 7 bases respectively, with 13 bases between them. The germline V gene has CDR1 SQVTM and CDR2 ANQGSEA. CDR3 in amino acids: CSVERAGGNEQFF. The DNA for the CDR3 is TGCAGCGTTGAGAGGGCAGGTGGGAATGAGCAGTTCTTC.

This clonotype appeared many times. This chain uses TRBV28 with TRBJ2-7; D gene uncertain. CDR3 length: 12 amino acids. Germline CDR1 and CDR2: MDHEN and SYDVKM. Trimming stripped 1 base from V and 6 bases from J, with 7 bases between. Here the CDR3 DNA reads TGTGCCAGCAGTTTATCTAGGATCGAGCAGTACTTC. Its translation is CASSLSRIEQYF.

This clonotype has ten or more counts. The chain recombines TRBV29-1 with TRBJ2-1; D may be TRBD1 (6 bases). The CDR3 is 9 residues long. Between the trimmed V and J ends, which lost 4 bases and 11 bases, there was a span of 6 bases. Germline CDR1 SQVTM, CDR2 ANQGSEA. The CDR3 DNA is TGCAGCGTTGGGGACAAGCAGTTCTTC. It specifies CSVGDKQFF.

Ten or more counts support this clonotype. The V call is TRBV20-1, the J call TRBJ2-1; 7 bases agree with TRBD1. CDR3 length: 17 residues. CDR1 DFQATT and CDR2 SNEGSKA come from the germline V gene (reference sequence). Losses at the gene ends were 3 bases for V and 3 bases for J; bases not matched to a gene: 14. The CDR3 nucleotides read TGCAGTGCTAGGGTCCCTTACAGGGGTCCCCTCTACAATGAGCAGTTCTTC. Its translation: CSARVPYRGPLYNEQFF.

This clonotype was counted between two and nine times. The gene calls are TRBV5-6 and TRBJ2-7, with 11 positions matching TRBD2. Germline trimming cut 3 bases from V and 2 bases from J; bases unmatched to any gene: 4. The length of the CDR3 is 15 residues. The germline V gene has CDR1 SGHDT and CDR2 YYEEEE. DNA for the CDR3: TGTGCCAGCAGCTCCTTAGCGGGGGGGCCCTACGAGCAGTACTTC. Protein sequence: CASSSLAGGPYEQYF.

This clonotype was observed at least ten times. The chain combines TRBV10-3 with TRBJ2-3; no definite D call. V gave up 0 bases and J gave up 2 bases, with 6 bases separating them. This CDR3 has 14 residues. Germline assignment: CDR1 ENHRY and CDR2 SYGVKD. Here the CDR3 DNA reads TGTGCCATCAGTGAGTCAGCTCTCACAGATACGCAGTATTTT. As protein: CAISESALTDTQYF.